This TCR beta chain was retrieved from a study of prognosis after radiotherapy for stage I lung cancer. General observations from the study: Among expanded TCR clones, tumor specificity was not determined. Patients who developed distant metastases had lower Shannon entropy after stereotactic body radiation therapy.

This clonotype was found many times. What it binds is not known. By two-round multiplex PCR, the TCR beta CDR3 was amplified from genomic DNA. Every TRBV and TRBJ gene had its own specific primer in first-round PCR. The second round of PCR employed universal primers. TCRdb itself ran the multiplex PCR reads through MiXCR, one entry per CDR3 protein. This sample yields some 36,000 distinct CDR3 sequences, of which about 24% are seen a single time; less than 30% belongs to the top ten. CDR3 length equals 16 residues. The V gene lost 3 bases and the J gene lost 2 bases, with 18 bases spanning the gap. Germline CDR1 is DFQATT and CDR2 is SNEGSKA (reference sequence).

The rearrangement links TRBV20-1 to TRBJ2-3, with D possibly matching TRBD2 (7 bases). The sequencing here drew on PBMCs, taken before or after stereotactic body radiation therapy (not recorded which). The source is a donor aged 50 or older with non-small cell lung cancer. CDR3 region: CSASTLGGRATDTQYF. CDR3 DNA: TGCAGTGCTAGTACACTAGGGGGGAGGGCCACAGATACGCAGTATTTT.